Described below is a single T cell receptor beta chain sequence and its context. This receptor's antigen is unknown. No much larger clone exists at a distance of one base, and base qualities are not known. This entry comes from a study of shared clonotypes between healthy human individuals (dated by TCRdb to the early 2020s). For the wider study: The cohort included three men and two women between 18 and 49 years of age. For each donor, CD4 naive and CD4 memory were each run on three plates, CD8 naive on two plates, and CD8 memory on one plate. Blood TCR repertoires of about five healthy adults were deeply sequenced to estimate repertoire size and the extent of clonotype sharing between individuals. To increase sequencing depth and limit assay-specific biases, TCR repertoire library preparation and sequencing were carried out by different laboratories using diverse techniques. Per donor, leukapheresis produced somewhere between about 0.94 and 8.9 billion PBMCs.

The donors were healthy, HIV-negative adults with no recently reported acute infections or vaccinations. Only Caucasian adults living in Nashville, Tennessee, USA were represented among the donors. CD4+ T cells were enriched through magnetic negative selection, after which naive cells were positively selected on CD45RA and the remaining negative fraction served as the memory subset. After blood collection by leukapheresis, PBMCs were isolated using Ficoll-Histopaque density gradient centrifugation and then cryopreserved in the vapor phase of liquid nitrogen. Analytical flow cytometry was used to check the purity and quantity of every magnetically sorted T cell population. Genomic DNA was isolated from every sorted fraction and measured by UV absorbance on a Nanodrop 2000c. Using the deep immunoSEQ assay, TCR CDR3 regions were amplified from genomic DNA by multiplex PCR. Genomic DNA extracted from each cell subset was distributed evenly over all wells of several immunoSEQ 96-well plates, and each plate served as one replicate. For sorted subsets, each replicate PCR was loaded with roughly 190 ng genomic DNA, equivalent to approximately 27,000 T cell genomes. Purified libraries were measured with a Qubit 3.0 fluorometer, size-checked on a Bioanalyzer 2100, and measured again with the KAPA Library Quantification kit. A separate single-read 150-cycle Illumina NextSeq 550 flow cell was used to sequence each immunoSEQ 96-well plate. As for the original processing: Because the immunoSEQ output included only junctional sequences and no quality scores, the filtering could not be the same as the filtering used for full-length reads. To assign V/J genes and CDR3, sequences were annotated against IMGT germline references using PyIR, a Python wrapper for IgBLAST v1.9. Reads were removed for weak V/J assignments (E-value above 1e-6), missing CDR3, stop codons, out-of-frame junctions, or ambiguous translated residues. V3J clonotypes were defined by identical inferred V gene, J gene, and CDR3 amino acid sequence. To compute the percentage overlap between repertoires, the number of shared unique clonotypes was divided by the size of the smaller repertoire. Three approaches were used to assess repertoire richness: RTK rarefaction, the Chao1 estimator, and Recon v2.1 estimates of unobserved clonotypes. Generation probabilities for all TCRbeta clonotypes obtained by the gDNA method from a few donors were computed using OLGA. TCRdb limited this immuneACCESS table to in-frame rearrangements with V and J called. A share of clones is missing; checked studies link under half to unresolved V genes, and the rest is unexplained. From that table come the V and J calls and clone size; the DNA was used to work out D and trimming. Recorded for this sample are roughly 700,000 clones; around 72% of them occurred a single time. Over 1.5% of the sample lies in the top ten.

General study outcomes and caveats: Larger estimated clonotype richness was generally found for naive subsets than for memory subsets. Based on pairwise subsampling, the degree of clonotype sharing among donors was expected to be affected by sequencing depth. The small number of donors limited the genetic and exposure-history diversity represented. Compared with non-shared clonotypes, the clonotypes found in all four sorted-subset donors had higher generation probabilities. Rarefaction of sorted-subset datasets indicated incomplete sequencing despite the large sequencing depth. Sampling was limited to blood, and TCR repertoires in tissue likely differ from TCR repertoires in blood. Across four donors, around 5% of naive CD4, around 3.3% of naive CD8, 2% to 2.5% of memory CD4, and about 0.4% of memory CD8 clonotypes were shared.

CDR1 SGHRS and CDR2 YFSETQ were looked up in the germline V gene. Trimming at the junction amounts to 0 bases on V and 6 bases on J, and the germline ends lie 6 bases apart. The CDR3 holds 13 amino acids from the cysteine to the phenylalanine. Of all the DNA, just the CDR3 is kept, 39 bases in frame from base 1. This TCR was sampled from a woman aged 25 to 45 in good health. Sample: memory CD4+ T cells sorted from blood. What the cell subset or site label conveys for this sample: CD45RA-negative fraction. The rearrangement combines TRBV5-1 with TRBJ2-2; no D gene can be assigned with confidence. The CDR3 protein: CASSLDAAGELFF. The DNA is TGCGCCAGCAGCTTGGACGCGGCCGGGGAGCTGTTTTTT. The entire variable domain, with the stretches around the CDR3 drawn from the reference TRBV5-1 and TRBJ2-2 proteins, is KAGVTQTPRYLIKTRGQQVTLSCSPISGHRSVSWYQQTPGQGLQFLFEYFSETQRNKGNFPGRFSGRQFSNSRSEMNVSTLELGDSALYLCASSLDAAGELFFGEGSRLTVL.